Presented here are 7 T cell receptor beta chains from one specimen sequenced in a study of cytomegalovirus exposure and HLA in healthy donors. The PCR was carried out with 60 Vbeta primers and 13 Jbeta primers. Method: immunoSEQ multiplex PCR; TCRdb's copy keeps in-frame clones and lacks some. The top ten hold 11% of the sample, which has around 120,000 clones, approximately 66% seen once. Sequencing input: PBMCs. Receptor source: a man aged 35 to 55 in good health and CMV-seropositive.

The V gene is TRBV5-1, the J gene TRBJ1-1; 8 bases fit TRBD1. This CDR3 contains 17 residues. Germline-derived CDR1 and CDR2 are SGHRS and YFSETQ. Trimming cost V 4 bases and J 0 bases; bases outside gene matches: 11. Here the CDR3 reads CASSIRQGTVLNTEAFF. CDR3 bases: TGCGCCAGCAGCATAAGACAGGGGACAGTATTGAACACTGAAGCTTTCTTT. The full variable domain, in which reference TRBV5-1 and TRBJ1-1 provide the parts outside the CDR3, is KAGVTQTPRYLIKTRGQQVTLSCSPISGHRSVSWYQQTPGQGLQFLFEYFSETQRNKGNFPGRFSGRQFSNSRSEMNVSTLELGDSALYLCASSIRQGTVLNTEAFFGQGTRLTVV.

V gene TRBV2 combines with J gene TRBJ2-5; a weak D match, TRBD2 (6 bases). The length of the CDR3 is 14 residues. The germline V gene has CDR1 SNHLY and CDR2 FYNNEI. The V end lost 3 bases, the J end lost 3 bases, and 11 bases lay between the germline ends. CDR3 in amino acids: CASSESEGEETQYF. The CDR3, as DNA: TGTGCCAGCAGTGAGTCGGAGGGAGAAGAGACCCAGTACTTC.

This clone was seen ten or more times. The same CDR3 also results from other DNA sequences found in this sample. The genes are TRBV5-1 and TRBJ1-1; a possible D gene is TRBD1 (5 bases). This CDR3 spans 14 amino acids. Germline CDR1 and CDR2: SGHRS and YFSETQ. The V gene lost 0 bases and the J gene lost 4 bases, with 10 bases spanning the gap. As DNA, the CDR3 is TGCGCCAGCAGCTTGGAGGGGAGGGGCACTGAAGCTTTCTTT. Translated: CASSLEGRGTEAFF.

This chain connects TRBV18 to TRBJ1-5; TRBD1 might be the D (5 bases). Trimming removed 3 bases at V and 0 bases at J, with 9 bases between. This CDR3 region has 15 residues. Germline assignment: CDR1 KGHSH and CDR2 LQKENI. CDR3 region: CASSPGLGSNQPQHF. CDR3 sequence (DNA): TGTGCCAGCTCACCGGGACTAGGTAGCAATCAGCCCCAGCATTTT. The full variable domain, its missing parts supplied by reference TRBV18 and TRBJ1-5, is NAGVMQNPRHLVRRRGQEARLRCSPMKGHSHVYWYRQLPEEGLKFMVYLQKENIIDESGMPKERFSAEFPKEGPSILRIQQVVRGDSAAYFCASSPGLGSNQPQHFGDGTRLSIL.

The V and J genes are TRBV4-1 and TRBJ1-4; no reliable D call. The CDR3 covers 14 residues. Germline lookup yields CDR1 MGHRA and CDR2 YSYEKL. The V gene lost 2 bases and the J gene lost 5 bases, with 9 bases spanning the gap. The CDR3 DNA reads as TGCGCCAGCAGCCAAACAGCTTCAAATGAAAAACTGTTTTTT. Residues: CASSQTASNEKLFF.

This clone appeared a few times. This chain links TRBV6-5 with TRBJ1-4; D might be TRBD1 (6 bases). Germline loops: CDR1 MNHEY, CDR2 SVGAGI. CDR3 length: 15 residues. Trimming removed 5 bases from V and 10 bases from J, with 20 bases in between. The CDR3 nucleotides read TGTGCCAGCAGTCAAGGCATAGCGGGGGCAGGAAAACTGTTTTTT. Residues: CASSQGIAGAGKLFF.

This chain joins TRBV5-6 and TRBJ1-2; D remains unclear. V lost 4 bases and J lost 8, with 15 bases in between. The CDR3 has 13 residues. Germline CDR1 is SGHDT and CDR2 is YYEEEE. Written as DNA, the CDR3 is TGTGCCAGCAGCCTTGGATATTCGGGGGGCTACACCTTC. The encoded protein is CASSLGYSGGYTF.